A selection of T cell receptor beta chains follows, all from one sample in a study of CD8 T cells in ankylosing spondylitis. TCRdb recomputed calls from the 5' RACE reads with MiXCR, one row per CDR3 protein. The data hold some 130,000 distinct CDR3 sequences, with more than 5.5% observed a single time. Sample: blood, either unsorted or a sorted T cell fraction (not recorded which). All receptors come from a female donor with ankylosing spondylitis or in good health (not recorded which). CDR3s include the opening cysteine and the closing phenylalanine or tryptophan. D genes are given only for firm matches. Where a row states a size, it is once, few, many or the class of an expanded clone; other rows omit it.

v_call: TRBV7-8; j_call: TRBJ2-7; d_call: TRBD1; clone_size: many; cdr3_length: 15; cdr3_nt: TGTGCCAGCAGCACAGGACAGGGAGTCCCCTACGAGCAGTACTTC; cdr3_aa: CASSTGQGVPYEQYF
v_call: TRBV27; j_call: TRBJ2-7; d_call: -; clone_size: many; cdr3_length: 13; cdr3_nt: TGTGCCAGCAGCTCGGGGAACGCCTACGAGCAGTACTTC; cdr3_aa: CASSSGNAYEQYF
v_call: TRBV4-1; j_call: TRBJ2-7; d_call: TRBD1; clone_size: many; cdr3_length: 15; cdr3_nt: TGCGCCAGCAGCCAAGGGACAGGGGGCTCCTACGAGCAGTACTTC; cdr3_aa: CASSQGTGGSYEQYF
v_call: TRBV6-5; j_call: TRBJ1-3; d_call: -; clone_size: many; cdr3_length: 15; cdr3_nt: TGTGCCAGCAGCCACGAGAGGAACTCTGGAAACACCATATATTTT; cdr3_aa: CASSHERNSGNTIYF
v_call: TRBV29-1; j_call: TRBJ1-1; d_call: -; clone_size: many; cdr3_length: 13; cdr3_nt: TGCAGCGCCGACGGCACAGGGTATACTGAAGCTTTCTTT; cdr3_aa: CSADGTGYTEAFF
v_call: TRBV7-8; j_call: TRBJ1-5; d_call: -; clone_size: many; cdr3_length: 16; cdr3_nt: TGTGCCAGCACCACCTCGGGAAGACTTGGCAATCAGCCCCAGCATTTT; cdr3_aa: CASTTSGRLGNQPQHF
v_call: TRBV28; j_call: TRBJ2-2; d_call: -; clone_size: many; cdr3_length: 14; cdr3_nt: TGTGCCAGCAGTTTTTATGAGAACACCGGGGAGCTGTTTTTT; cdr3_aa: CASSFYENTGELFF
v_call: TRBV5-1; j_call: TRBJ2-2; d_call: TRBD2; clone_size: many; cdr3_length: 16; cdr3_nt: TGCGCCAGCAGCTTCCTAGCGGGGGACCCCACCGGGGAGCTGTTTTTT; cdr3_aa: CASSFLAGDPTGELFF
v_call: TRBV3-1; j_call: TRBJ1-2; d_call: TRBD1; clone_size: many; cdr3_length: 16; cdr3_nt: TGTGCCAGCAGCCAAGAGATCAGGACAGGGCGGGGTGGCTACACCTTC; cdr3_aa: CASSQEIRTGRGGYTF
v_call: TRBV4-3; j_call: TRBJ2-5; d_call: -; clone_size: many; cdr3_length: 16; cdr3_nt: TGCGCCAGCAGCAGACGGACGGGGACGGTACAAGAGACCCAGTACTTC; cdr3_aa: CASSRRTGTVQETQYF
v_call: TRBV12-3/TRBV12-4; j_call: TRBJ2-5; d_call: -; clone_size: -; cdr3_length: 14; cdr3_nt: TGTGCCAGCAGTTTAACGGTTGCGGGCGAGACCCAGTACTTC; cdr3_aa: CASSLTVAGETQYF
v_call: TRBV20-1; j_call: TRBJ2-6; d_call: -; clone_size: many; cdr3_length: 13; cdr3_nt: TGCAGTGCTAGACTCCCTGGGGCCAACGTCCTGACTTTC; cdr3_aa: CSARLPGANVLTF
v_call: TRBV6-1; j_call: TRBJ2-1; d_call: TRBD2; clone_size: many; cdr3_length: 16; cdr3_nt: TGTGCCAGCAGTGACCAAGCGGGGGGGTCCTACAATGAGCAGTTCTTC; cdr3_aa: CASSDQAGGSYNEQFF
v_call: TRBV12-3/TRBV12-4; j_call: TRBJ2-1; d_call: TRBD1; clone_size: -; cdr3_length: 16; cdr3_nt: TGTGCCAGCAGCTCTACGGGACAGGGCTCCTACAATGAGCAGTTCTTC; cdr3_aa: CASSSTGQGSYNEQFF
v_call: TRBV21-1; j_call: TRBJ2-3; d_call: -; clone_size: many; cdr3_length: 14; cdr3_nt: TGTGCCAGGCCCAGGGGGGGGATCACAGATACGCAGTATTTT; cdr3_aa: CARPRGGITDTQYF
v_call: TRBV5-1; j_call: TRBJ2-7; d_call: -; clone_size: many; cdr3_length: 15; cdr3_nt: TGCGCCAGCAGCTTGGCGGGGGCGACCCCCTACGAGCAGTACTTC; cdr3_aa: CASSLAGATPYEQYF
v_call: TRBV5-1; j_call: TRBJ1-4; d_call: TRBD1; clone_size: many; cdr3_length: 14; cdr3_nt: TGCGCCAGCAGCCCCGGGACAGGGGACGAAAAACTGTTTTTT; cdr3_aa: CASSPGTGDEKLFF
v_call: TRBV6-6; j_call: TRBJ1-1; d_call: TRBD1; clone_size: many; cdr3_length: 13; cdr3_nt: TGTGCCAGCAGGATCCGGGACAGTGGTGAAGCTTTCTTT; cdr3_aa: CASRIRDSGEAFF
v_call: TRBV5-1; j_call: TRBJ2-3; d_call: TRBD2; clone_size: many; cdr3_length: 17; cdr3_nt: TGCGCCAGCAGCTTGGGACTAGCGGGGGGGAGCACAGATACGCAGTATTTT; cdr3_aa: CASSLGLAGGSTDTQYF
v_call: TRBV5-1; j_call: TRBJ2-1; d_call: -; clone_size: many; cdr3_length: 13; cdr3_nt: TGCGCCAGCAGCGTGGGACCTAACAATGAGCAGTTCTTC; cdr3_aa: CASSVGPNNEQFF
v_call: TRBV20-1; j_call: TRBJ2-7; d_call: TRBD1; clone_size: many; cdr3_length: 11; cdr3_nt: TGCAGTGCTACGGGACAGCACGAGCAGTACTTC; cdr3_aa: CSATGQHEQYF
v_call: TRBV19; j_call: TRBJ1-1; d_call: -; clone_size: many; cdr3_length: 13; cdr3_nt: TGTGCCAGTAGCGGGCCTCTTAACACTGAAGCTTTCTTT; cdr3_aa: CASSGPLNTEAFF
v_call: TRBV5-1; j_call: TRBJ1-5; d_call: -; clone_size: many; cdr3_length: 13; cdr3_nt: TGCGCCAGCAGCCCAGCGGGGGATCAGCCCCAGCATTTT; cdr3_aa: CASSPAGDQPQHF
v_call: TRBV12-3/TRBV12-4; j_call: TRBJ1-2; d_call: TRBD1; clone_size: many; cdr3_length: 13; cdr3_nt: TGTGCCAGCAGAGGGGGCGCTGCTTATGGCTACACCTTC; cdr3_aa: CASRGGAAYGYTF
v_call: TRBV5-1; j_call: TRBJ2-3; d_call: -; clone_size: many; cdr3_length: 14; cdr3_nt: TGCGCCAGCAGCTTGGGGAGGGGCGCAGATACGCAGTATTTT; cdr3_aa: CASSLGRGADTQYF
v_call: TRBV5-4; j_call: TRBJ2-7; d_call: -; clone_size: -; cdr3_length: 15; cdr3_nt: TGTGCCAGCAGCGCCGAGCCTCTTAGCTCCTACGAGCAGTACTTC; cdr3_aa: CASSAEPLSSYEQYF
v_call: TRBV5-1; j_call: TRBJ2-3; d_call: TRBD1; clone_size: -; cdr3_length: 16; cdr3_nt: TGCGCCAGCAGCTTGGACGGGACAGGGGGTCCAGATACGCAGTATTTT; cdr3_aa: CASSLDGTGGPDTQYF
v_call: TRBV12-3/TRBV12-4; j_call: TRBJ1-1; d_call: -; clone_size: many; cdr3_length: 14; cdr3_nt: TGTGCCAGCAGCCCCCGGGCCCACGGTAGCGAAGCTTTCTTT; cdr3_aa: CASSPRAHGSEAFF
v_call: TRBV12-3/TRBV12-4; j_call: TRBJ1-1; d_call: -; clone_size: many; cdr3_length: 13; cdr3_nt: TGTGCCAGCAGTATGGGACAAAACACTGAAGCTTTCTTT; cdr3_aa: CASSMGQNTEAFF
v_call: TRBV6-1; j_call: TRBJ1-5; d_call: -; clone_size: many; cdr3_length: 14; cdr3_nt: TGTGCCAGCAGTGAAGCCGACTCAAATCAGCCCCAGCATTTT; cdr3_aa: CASSEADSNQPQHF
v_call: TRBV5-6; j_call: TRBJ2-2; d_call: -; clone_size: many; cdr3_length: 14; cdr3_nt: TGTGCCAGCAGCCCCGACGGGGGCACCGGGGAGCTGTTTTTT; cdr3_aa: CASSPDGGTGELFF
v_call: TRBV4-1; j_call: TRBJ2-3; d_call: TRBD2; clone_size: many; cdr3_length: 18; cdr3_nt: TGCGCCAGCAGCCGGACTAGCGGGGGATTCACTAGCACAGATACGCAGTATTTT; cdr3_aa: CASSRTSGGFTSTDTQYF
v_call: TRBV6-6; j_call: TRBJ2-1; d_call: TRBD2; clone_size: -; cdr3_length: 17; cdr3_nt: TGTGCCAGCAGTTACGGGCTAGCGGGGACGTCCTACAATGAGCAGTTCTTC; cdr3_aa: CASSYGLAGTSYNEQFF
v_call: TRBV12-3/TRBV12-4; j_call: TRBJ2-7; d_call: TRBD2; clone_size: many; cdr3_length: 17; cdr3_nt: TGTGCCAGCAGTCCCCTCGGTAAGGGACTAGCGGCTCGCGAGCAGTACTTC; cdr3_aa: CASSPLGKGLAAREQYF
v_call: TRBV20-1; j_call: TRBJ2-3; d_call: -; clone_size: many; cdr3_length: 12; cdr3_nt: TGCAGTGCTAGAGATCGGGGAAATACGCAGTATTTT; cdr3_aa: CSARDRGNTQYF
v_call: TRBV9; j_call: TRBJ2-5; d_call: TRBD1; clone_size: -; cdr3_length: 15; cdr3_nt: TGTGCCAGCAGCGCCGAGGGACAGCCGGGGGAGACCCAGTACTTC; cdr3_aa: CASSAEGQPGETQYF
v_call: TRBV5-1; j_call: TRBJ1-6; d_call: TRBD1; clone_size: many; cdr3_length: 16; cdr3_nt: TGCGCCAGCAGCCTACGGCTGGGACAGGGGAATTCACCCCTCCACTTT; cdr3_aa: CASSLRLGQGNSPLHF
v_call: TRBV20-1; j_call: TRBJ2-1; d_call: -; clone_size: many; cdr3_length: 12; cdr3_nt: TGCAGTGCTAGAAGGGGGGGGAATGAGCAGTTCTTC; cdr3_aa: CSARRGGNEQFF
v_call: TRBV7-2; j_call: TRBJ2-2; d_call: -; clone_size: few; cdr3_length: 15; cdr3_nt: TGTGCCAGCAGCTTAGCGAATCTGAACACCGGGGAGCTGTTTTTT; cdr3_aa: CASSLANLNTGELFF
v_call: TRBV7-2; j_call: TRBJ2-2; d_call: -; clone_size: -; cdr3_length: 15; cdr3_nt: TGTGCCAGCAGCTTAGTGAGCCGGGCCACCCGGGAGCTGTTTTTT; cdr3_aa: CASSLVSRATRELFF
v_call: TRBV5-1; j_call: TRBJ1-6; d_call: TRBD1; clone_size: many; cdr3_length: 13; cdr3_nt: TGCGCCAGCAAGGACAGGGAAAATTCACCCCTCCACTTT; cdr3_aa: CASKDRENSPLHF
v_call: TRBV10-3; j_call: TRBJ2-3; d_call: -; clone_size: many; cdr3_length: 15; cdr3_nt: TGTGCCATCAGTGACCTGGGCCATGGGCCAGATACGCAGTATTTT; cdr3_aa: CAISDLGHGPDTQYF
v_call: TRBV5-1; j_call: TRBJ2-5; d_call: TRBD2; clone_size: many; cdr3_length: 14; cdr3_nt: TGCGCCAGCAGCGTAAGGACTAGCAGAGAGACCCAGTACTTC; cdr3_aa: CASSVRTSRETQYF
v_call: TRBV18; j_call: TRBJ2-3; d_call: TRBD1; clone_size: once; cdr3_length: 16; cdr3_nt: TGTGCCAGCTCACCAAGGACGACAGGGAACACAGATACGCAGTATTTT; cdr3_aa: CASSPRTTGNTDTQYF
v_call: TRBV29-1; j_call: TRBJ2-1; d_call: -; clone_size: many; cdr3_length: 13; cdr3_nt: TGCAGCGTTGAAGGGGGACAATTCAATGAGCAGTTCTTC; cdr3_aa: CSVEGGQFNEQFF
v_call: TRBV29-1; j_call: TRBJ1-3; d_call: -; clone_size: -; cdr3_length: 12; cdr3_nt: TGCAGCGTTGGGGGGTCTGGAAACACCATATATTTT; cdr3_aa: CSVGGSGNTIYF
v_call: TRBV28; j_call: TRBJ2-5; d_call: -; clone_size: many; cdr3_length: 17; cdr3_nt: TGTGCCAGCAGCTTATGGACCTCAGGGCCTACCCAAGAGACCCAGTACTTC; cdr3_aa: CASSLWTSGPTQETQYF
v_call: TRBV7-2; j_call: TRBJ1-2; d_call: -; clone_size: few; cdr3_length: 14; cdr3_nt: TGTGCCAGCAGCTCCCCCCCGGCGGCCATTGGCTACACCTTC; cdr3_aa: CASSSPPAAIGYTF
v_call: TRBV18; j_call: TRBJ2-1; d_call: TRBD1; clone_size: many; cdr3_length: 13; cdr3_nt: TGTGCCAGCTCACGGGACAGGGACAATGAGCAGTTCTTC; cdr3_aa: CASSRDRDNEQFF
v_call: TRBV15; j_call: TRBJ1-5; d_call: -; clone_size: many; cdr3_length: 16; cdr3_nt: TGTGCCACCAGCAGAGATCCGGAGGCCGCAATCAACCCCCAGCATTTT; cdr3_aa: CATSRDPEAAINPQHF
v_call: TRBV4-3; j_call: TRBJ2-3; d_call: -; clone_size: many; cdr3_length: 18; cdr3_nt: TGCGCCAGCAGCCATGACTTATATGGCTGGGGGGGCACAGATACGCAGTATTTT; cdr3_aa: CASSHDLYGWGGTDTQYF
v_call: TRBV5-1; j_call: TRBJ2-2; d_call: -; clone_size: many; cdr3_length: 18; cdr3_nt: TGCGCCAGCAGCTTGGTGCCCATGGGGCAGGCGAACACCGGGGAGCTGTTTTTT; cdr3_aa: CASSLVPMGQANTGELFF
v_call: TRBV12-3/TRBV12-4; j_call: TRBJ2-1; d_call: TRBD2; clone_size: many; cdr3_length: 16; cdr3_nt: TGTGCCAGCAGTTTCCCAACTAGCGGCCCTCTCTATGAGCAGTTCTTC; cdr3_aa: CASSFPTSGPLYEQFF
v_call: TRBV6-5; j_call: TRBJ1-2; d_call: TRBD1; clone_size: many; cdr3_length: 15; cdr3_nt: TGTGCCAGCAGTTACGAATTCAGGGGGAACTATGGCTACACCTTC; cdr3_aa: CASSYEFRGNYGYTF